This TCR beta chain was retrieved from a study of blood T cell repertoires in COVID-19. Under the authors' procedure: It was from reference gene primer amplification that nucleated cell counts were estimated. Data came from immunoSEQ multiplex PCR; TCRdb stores just in-frame clones and leaves some out. D and trimming were read from the DNA, whereas the V and J calls and clone size are those reported in that table. The sample holds 40,000 to 50,000 clones; roughly 90% are singletons and the top ten take approximately 4%. Germline CDR1 and CDR2: SGHRS and YFSETQ. This CDR3 is 15 amino acids long. With 4 bases removed from V and 0 bases from J, the gap between germline ends came to 14 bases.

The chain couples TRBV5-1 to TRBJ2-7, with D possibly matching TRBD1 (5 bases). The sequencing input was peripheral blood. The receptor's source is a human donor in a cohort sampled during active COVID-19. CDR3 sequence reads: CASSVGAPPSYEQYF. The CDR3 DNA follows: TGCGCCAGCAGCGTTGGGGCGCCCCCCTCCTACGAGCAGTACTTC.